This T cell receptor (beta chain) was sequenced for a study of cytomegalovirus exposure and HLA in healthy donors. Study observations and caveats: Reports indicate that TCR beta sequences accurately predicted the HLA-A and HLA-B alleles of most subjects. Most CMV-associated TCR beta chains appeared HLA-restricted in a later analysis. For TCR beta chains, V- and J-gene trimming was later linked to a missense DCLRE1C variant.

In regard to this clone: The target antigen is unknown.

Germline values: CDR1 SGHRS, CDR2 YFSETQ. This CDR3 is 16 amino acids long. V lost 5 bases, J lost 6 bases, and 16 bases stayed unmatched. It was with 60 Vbeta and 13 Jbeta primers that the PCR ran. Sequenced by immunoSEQ multiplex PCR; TCRdb stores in-frame clones only, minus some. The sample has about 150,000 clones; about four fifths are singletons. Sequenced: PBMCs. This sequence originates from a man aged 45-65 years in good health and CMV-seropositive. The chain has TRBV5-1 and TRBJ2-7; 8 bases agree with TRBD2. CDR3 nucleotides: TGCGCCAGCAGAGTGGGCACCGGGACTAGTGGGGCCGAGCAGTACTTC. The encoded protein is CASRVGTGTSGAEQYF.